This T cell receptor beta chain was sequenced in a study of identical twins. A single record per CDR3 protein comes from TCRdb applying MiXCR to the 5' RACE reads. The sample shows approximately 620,000 distinct CDR3 sequences, approximately 9% of them seen only once. V was cut by 0 bases and J by 7 bases, with 16 bases left in between. Per the germline V gene, CDR1 is MGHRA and CDR2 is YSYEKL. The CDR3 contains 15 residues. The same data also contributed to another study, on yellow fever vaccine responses in identical twins.

This receptor was identified in a woman between 18 and 29 years old in good health. Sequenced sample: PBMCs. The genes are TRBV4-1 and TRBJ2-7; a possible D gene is TRBD2 (5 bases). CDR3 amino acids: CASSQDIPPGVEQYF. The CDR3 coding sequence is TGCGCCAGCAGCCAAGATATACCACCCGGGGTTGAGCAGTACTTC.